This note documents a single T cell receptor beta chain sequence. Its antigen is unidentified. The data were obtained in a study of response to subunit inactivated influenza vaccine. Study results and caveats: It was the authors' suggestion that each seasonal influenza vaccination recruits few new T cells.

TCRdb redid the calling of the RT-PCR reads with MiXCR, one entry per CDR3 protein. Among 600,000 to 700,000 distinct CDR3 sequences, approximately 14% were seen once, and the ten largest hold approximately 7.6%. The ends lost 0 bases at V and 6 bases at J; junction bases unmatched: 6. Germline values: CDR1 DFQATT, CDR2 SNEGSKA (reference sequence). CDR3 size: 15 residues. The TCR was taken from a man between 45 and 60 years old who received an inactivated influenza vaccine. This specimen consisted of PBMCs from blood, obtained 14 to 15 days before vaccination. J is TRBJ2-1 and V is TRBV20-1, with TRBD2 matching over 9 bases. The CDR3 here is CSARESSSGANEQFF. DNA for the CDR3: TGCAGTGCTAGAGAGTCGTCTAGCGGGGCCAATGAGCAGTTCTTC.